This T cell receptor beta chain is from a study of cytomegalovirus exposure and HLA in healthy donors. With 60 Vbeta and 13 Jbeta primers, the PCR was carried out. Profiled with immunoSEQ multiplex PCR; TCRdb holds only in-frame clones, not every one. In the table there are about 190,000 clones, about an eighth of which are singletons. Note on this clone: What it binds is not known.

Points from the study as a whole: An assumption of roughly uniform sequencing depth across donors underlay the presence/absence analyses. TRBV6-2, TRBV6-3 and some other V segments were unresolvable in 87-base-pair reads. A missense DCLRE1C variant was associated with V- and J-gene trimming of TCR beta chains in a later analysis, and an independent cohort replicated the association. Earlier analysis yielded a pattern in which most TCR beta V segments were productive about 90% or about 30% of the time.

V was cut by 5 bases and J by 10 bases, with 12 bases left in between. The CDR3 contains 12 residues. CDR1 is SGHTA and CDR2 is FQGTGA in the germline V gene. This receptor was obtained from a man aged 45 to 65 in good health and CMV-seropositive. The sample comprised PBMCs. The chain is built from TRBV7-3 and TRBJ2-1; possible D gene TRBD2, 6 bases. The CDR3 here is CASSPGGREQFF. CDR3 bases: TGTGCCAGCAGCCCCGGAGGGAGGGAGCAGTTCTTC.